The rows below give T cell receptor beta chains drawn from one sample of a study of blood T cell repertoires in COVID-19. The method was immunoSEQ multiplex PCR; TCRdb's version includes in-frame clones alone and lacks a portion of them. The table includes about 71,000 clones, roughly 80% detected once. Material for sequencing was peripheral blood. Receptor source: a woman older than 75 with acute or convalescent COVID-19. CDR3s include the opening cysteine and the closing phenylalanine or tryptophan. A D gene is named only where the DNA matches it firmly. Rows may omit the clone size; those that give it use once, few, many or a size class.

>TRBV27|TRBJ1-6|TRBD1|NA|16
TGTGCCAGCAGTCCTTGGACAGGGGGCCATAATTCACCCCTCCACTTT
CASSPWTGGHNSPLHF
>TRBV29-1|TRBJ1-1|TRBD1|once|14
TGCAGCGCCACGGGACAGGGTTTCAACACTGAAGCTTTCTTT
CSATGQGFNTEAFF
>TRBV2|TRBJ1-5|TRBD1|NA|17
TGTGCCAGCAGAACGAACCGGGACAGACAGTGGGATCAGCCCCAGCATTTT
CASRTNRDRQWDQPQHF
>TRBV10-2|TRBJ1-4|TRBD1|NA|14
TGCGCCACTCCTCCGGGACAGGTAAATGAAAAACTGTTTTTT
CATPPGQVNEKLFF
>TRBV28|TRBJ1-4|TRBD1|few|13
TGTGCCAGCAGGAGACAGGGGTATGAAAAACTGTTTTTT
CASRRQGYEKLFF
>TRBV19|TRBJ2-7|TRBD2|NA|15
TGTGCCAGTAGTACTGGACTAGCGGGGGGCTACGAGCAGTACTTC
CASSTGLAGGYEQYF
>TRBV27|TRBJ2-7|NA|NA|13
TGTGCCAGCAGTGGGCTAGCGAGCGACGAGCAGTACTTC
CASSGLASDEQYF
>TRBV15|TRBJ2-3|TRBD2|NA|16
TGTGCCACCAGCAGAGCCATGCTAGCGGGAGCAGATACGCAGTATTTT
CATSRAMLAGADTQYF
>TRBV19|TRBJ2-5|TRBD1|NA|14
TGTGCCAGAAAGACAGGGAACTCCCAAGAGACCCAGTACTTC
CARKTGNSQETQYF
>TRBV15|TRBJ2-7|NA|NA|12
TGTGCCACCAGCCGTGGAGTCTACGAGCAGTACTTC
CATSRGVYEQYF
>TRBV6-5|TRBJ2-7|NA|NA|14
TGTGCCAGCAGGCGCGGAAGGCATTACGACGAGCAGTACTTC
CASRRGRHYDEQYF
>TRBV7-9|TRBJ2-1|NA|NA|14
TGTGCCAGCAGAGAGGAGGGCTCCTACAATGAGCAGTTCTTC
CASREEGSYNEQFF
>TRBV25-1|TRBJ1-1|NA|NA|11
TGTGCCAGCAGTGATGGGCTGAAAGCTTTCTTT
CASSDGLKAFF
>TRBV4-1|TRBJ1-5|NA|NA|15
TGCGCCAGCAGCCAAGGAGGGTTGGGCAATCAGCCCCAGCATTTT
CASSQGGLGNQPQHF
>TRBV23-1|TRBJ1-1|NA|NA|12
TGCGCCAGCAGTCAAGCGACAGCGGAAGCTTTCTTT
CASSQATAEAFF
>TRBV7-2|TRBJ2-1|NA|many|14
TGTGCCAGCAGCATCAGGTCCTGGCGGGACGAGCAGTTCTTC
CASSIRSWRDEQFF
>TRBV7-2|TRBJ2-2|NA|NA|18
TGTGCCAGCAGCTACGATCCGAGGGAAGAACTGAACACCGGGGAGCTGTTTTTT
CASSYDPREELNTGELFF
>TRBV7-2|TRBJ1-1|NA|NA|11
TGTGCCAGCAGCTTAGTCGTAGAAGCTTTCTTT
CASSLVVEAFF
>TRBV2|TRBJ2-7|TRBD1|once|15
TGTGCCAGCAGCGGGACAGGGAACAAACTATACGAGCAGTACTTC
CASSGTGNKLYEQYF
>TRBV11-2|TRBJ2-1|TRBD2|NA|14
TGTGCCAGCAGCCCGACTAGCGGGGGTTTGGAGCAGTTCTTC
CASSPTSGGLEQFF
>TRBV28|TRBJ1-2|NA|NA|15
TGTGCCAGCAGTCTCTCAGAGACAGGTCCGGGTGGCTACACCTTC
CASSLSETGPGGYTF
>TRBV3-1/TRBV3-2|TRBJ1-6|TRBD1|NA|14
TGTGCCAGCAGTCTACAGGGGGACCAGTCACCCCTCCACTTT
CASSLQGDQSPLHF
>TRBV5-5|TRBJ1-2|NA|NA|15
TGTGCCAGCAGCTTGGGGGCAGGAGGAAACTATGGCTACACCTTC
CASSLGAGGNYGYTF
>TRBV27|TRBJ2-5|TRBD2|NA|11
TGTGCCAGCAGTACTAGCGGGACCCAGTACTTC
CASSTSGTQYF
>TRBV7-2|TRBJ2-5|NA|NA|16
TGTGCCAGCAGCTTCCGGCGGGCACTCGTTCAAGAGACCCAGTACTTC
CASSFRRALVQETQYF
>TRBV9|TRBJ1-4|NA|NA|15
TGTGCCAGCAGCAACCCCGGTCCCGCCGGTGAAAAACTGTTTTTT
CASSNPGPAGEKLFF
>TRBV5-1|TRBJ2-7|TRBD2|NA|15
TGCGCCAGCAGCTTGGACAGCGGACTAGATCGCGAGCAGTACTTC
CASSLDSGLDREQYF
>TRBV12-3/TRBV12-4|TRBJ2-1|TRBD1|NA|13
TGTGCCAGCAGTATATTCGGACAGGTGATAGAGTTCTTC
CASSIFGQVIEFF
>TRBV30|TRBJ2-7|TRBD1|NA|14
TGTGCCTGGAGTTTAGGGGGACAGTCCTACGAGCAGTACTTC
CAWSLGGQSYEQYF
>TRBV2|TRBJ2-7|TRBD2|few|16
TGTGCCAGCAGTGAATTAGCGGGGCAGAGACCTTACGAGCAGTACTTC
CASSELAGQRPYEQYF